A selection of T cell receptor beta chains follows, all from one sample in a study of blood T cell repertoires in COVID-19. The data were produced by immunoSEQ multiplex PCR, yet TCRdb's version contains in-frame clones alone and is incomplete. The sample includes tens of thousands of clones, about 87% seen only once; the top ten take less than 55%. The sample taken for sequencing was peripheral blood. These receptors all come from a human donor in a cohort sampled during active COVID-19. Both conserved end residues are part of each CDR3. The order of the fields is D gene, V gene, J gene, clone size, CDR3 DNA, CDR3 protein. D genes are given only for firm matches. Clone sizes are given selectively: once, few, many, or a class where the clone is expanded.

>-|TRBV7-2|TRBJ2-5|-
TGTGCCAGCAGCTCAGGCTTCACGGAGACCCAGTACTTC
CASSSGFTETQYF
>-|TRBV6-5|TRBJ2-5|-
TGTGCCAGCAGCCAGGACACCCAAGAGACCCAGTACTTC
CASSQDTQETQYF
>-|TRBV27|TRBJ1-5|-
TGTGCCAGCAGTTTGGGAGTAAATAGCAATCAGCCCCAGCATTTT
CASSLGVNSNQPQHF
>-|TRBV4-3|TRBJ1-1|few
TGCGCCAGCAGCCAAGACAGGAACACTGAAGCTTTCTTT
CASSQDRNTEAFF
>TRBD1|TRBV19|TRBJ1-2|-
TGTGCCAGTAGTACTGACAGGGGATCTAACTATGGCTACACCTTC
CASSTDRGSNYGYTF
>TRBD1|TRBV5-1|TRBJ2-5|-
TGCGCCAGCAGCTTGGAGGGACAGGGAAAGACCCAGTACTTC
CASSLEGQGKTQYF
>TRBD1|TRBV18|TRBJ1-1|-
TGTGCCAGCTCACCAGGACAGGGGTCCCGTAACACTGAAGCTTTCTTT
CASSPGQGSRNTEAFF
>-|TRBV28|TRBJ1-5|-
TGTGCCAGCCGGGGGGGTGACAATCAGCCCCAGCATTTT
CASRGGDNQPQHF
>-|TRBV29-1|TRBJ2-5|once
TGCAGCGTTGTGATGGGGCGGTCGTGGGACCAAGAGACCCAGTACTTC
CSVVMGRSWDQETQYF
>TRBD1|TRBV6-2/TRBV6-3|TRBJ2-1|-
TGTGCCAGCAGTCGGACAGGGGGCAGGCATGAGCAGTTCTTC
CASSRTGGRHEQFF
>-|TRBV19|TRBJ1-3|-
TGTGCCAGTAGTCTCATTGGGCACCTCTCTGGAAACACCATATATTTT
CASSLIGHLSGNTIYF
>-|TRBV9|TRBJ2-1|-
TGTGCCAGCAGCCCAGGACTAAAAGCCGACAATGAGCAGTTCTTC
CASSPGLKADNEQFF
>-|TRBV7-9|TRBJ2-1|-
TGTGCCAGCAGCCCTCCCCTTCGTCTGAGCTCCTACAATGAGCAGTTCTTC
CASSPPLRLSSYNEQFF
>-|TRBV11-2|TRBJ2-1|once
TGTGCCAGCACCCTAACTAGCACCCGAAGAAACAATGAGCAGTTCTTC
CASTLTSTRRNNEQFF
>-|TRBV20-1|TRBJ1-2|once
TGCAGTGCGTATCTTTCCTATGGCTACACCTTC
CSAYLSYGYTF
>TRBD2|TRBV5-4|TRBJ2-3|-
TGTGCCAGCAGCCCCGGGACTAGCGGGGGGGCCAGGTCAGATACGCAGTATTTT
CASSPGTSGGARSDTQYF
>TRBD1|TRBV25-1|TRBJ2-7|-
TGTGCCAGCAGTGACCCGGGACAGGGGTCGTACGAGCAGTACTTC
CASSDPGQGSYEQYF
>-|TRBV29-1|TRBJ2-5|-
TGCAGCTATCAGGGTGGGGAGACCCAGTACTTC
CSYQGGETQYF
>TRBD1|TRBV5-1|TRBJ2-7|-
TGCGCCAGCAGCCTCGACAGGGTGGTCCACGAGCAGTACTTC
CASSLDRVVHEQYF
>TRBD2|TRBV3-1/TRBV3-2|TRBJ2-1|-
TGTGCCAGCAGCCAAGATAAGCGGGGGGGCGCTGAGCAGTTCTTC
CASSQDKRGGAEQFF
>-|TRBV5-5|TRBJ1-5|few
TGTGCCAGCAGCTTGGACCCTAATAATCAGCCCCAGCATTTT
CASSLDPNNQPQHF
>TRBD2|TRBV3-1/TRBV3-2|TRBJ2-5|once
TGTGCCAGCAGCCTGAGCGGGGAGGAGACCCAGTACTTC
CASSLSGEETQYF
>-|TRBV7-8|TRBJ2-1|-
TGTGCCAGCAGCTTAGAGGTCTTAGCAAGTGAGCAGTTCTTC
CASSLEVLASEQFF
>TRBD2|TRBV7-2|TRBJ2-3|-
TGTGCCAGCAGCTTAGGGGAGCGGGGGAGAAACACAGATACGCAGTATTTT
CASSLGERGRNTDTQYF
>-|TRBV6-6|TRBJ2-5|-
TGTGCCAGTCGGGGGAAAGAGTGGGAGACCCAGTACTTC
CASRGKEWETQYF
>-|TRBV7-8|TRBJ1-1|-
TGTGCCAGCAGCTTTGAGTGGTCGAACACTGAAGCTTTCTTT
CASSFEWSNTEAFF
>-|TRBV7-2|TRBJ2-6|-
TGTGCCAGCAGCTTAGGCAGCTCTGGGGCCAACGTCCTGACTTTC
CASSLGSSGANVLTF
>-|TRBV28|TRBJ1-6|-
TGTGCCAGCAGCCCCCTCGCGAGAGGGTGGTCACCCCTCCACTTT
CASSPLARGWSPLHF
>TRBD1|TRBV7-2|TRBJ2-1|-
TGTGCCAGCAGCACCGACAGGGCGAACAATGAGCAGTTCTTC
CASSTDRANNEQFF
>-|TRBV11-3|TRBJ2-5|-
TGTGCCAGCAGCTTTGGGTCCTTGGGGCGAAAAGAGACCCAGTACTTC
CASSFGSLGRKETQYF
>TRBD1|TRBV18|TRBJ1-1|-
TGTGCCAGCTCACGATCGACAGGGGCAGCCGCTGAAGCTTTCTTT
CASSRSTGAAAEAFF
>TRBD1|TRBV6-2/TRBV6-3|TRBJ1-2|-
TGTGCCAGCAGCCCCGGGACAGGGTTAGTCGGCTACACCTTC
CASSPGTGLVGYTF
>-|TRBV6-2/TRBV6-3|TRBJ2-7|-
TGTGCCAGCAGTTACGCCCGGAGCTACGAGCAGTACTTC
CASSYARSYEQYF
>-|TRBV7-6|TRBJ2-2|-
TGTGCCAGCAGCTTGGAAATACAGGATAACACCGGGGAGCTGTTTTTT
CASSLEIQDNTGELFF
>-|TRBV23-1|TRBJ1-2|-
TGCGCCAGCAGTCACCACACTCTCGGACGGGGGAACTATGGCTACACCTTC
CASSHHTLGRGNYGYTF
>TRBD2|TRBV19|TRBJ2-1|-
TGTGCCAGTAGTACTCCGGGACTAGCGGGGGCGGCGGGTTACAATGAGCAGTTCTTC
CASSTPGLAGAAGYNEQFF
>-|TRBV7-6|TRBJ2-5|-
TGTGCCAGCAGCCCGAGAACAGTTGGGGACGATCCGGGAGACCAGTACTTC
CASSPRTVGDDPGDQYF
>-|TRBV7-9|TRBJ2-7|-
TGTGCCAGCAGCCCCCGCAGGGCCTCCTACGAGCAGTACTTC
CASSPRRASYEQYF
>-|TRBV3-1/TRBV3-2|TRBJ2-3|-
TGTGCCAGCAGCCAAGGCGTGGGCCGTGGGTATACGCAGTATTTT
CASSQGVGRGYTQYF
>TRBD2|TRBV6-5|TRBJ2-1|-
TGTGCCAGCAGTTGGACTAGCGGGTACAATGAGCAGTTCTTC
CASSWTSGYNEQFF
>-|TRBV28|TRBJ1-4|once
TGTGCCAGCAGTCAACCAACGACATTTGGTGAAAAACTGTTTTTT
CASSQPTTFGEKLFF
>TRBD2|TRBV27|TRBJ2-3|once
TGTGCCAGCACTGATTCGGGGGGGGCAGATACGCAGTATTTT
CASTDSGGADTQYF
>-|TRBV12-5|TRBJ1-1|-
TGTGCTAGTGGTTTGGCCCGGGGGGCTTTCTTT
CASGLARGAFF
>TRBD1|TRBV6-5|TRBJ2-6|-
TGTGCCAGCAGTTACAGAGGGGGCTCCGGGGCCAACGTCCTGACTTTC
CASSYRGGSGANVLTF
>-|TRBV7-6|TRBJ2-7|-
TGTGCCAGCAGCTTAGAACAGGGAGCCGAGCAGTACTTC
CASSLEQGAEQYF
>TRBD1|TRBV5-1|TRBJ2-5|-
TGCGCCAGCAGCCCGGCAGGTTGGGGACAGGCAGAGACCCAGTACTTC
CASSPAGWGQAETQYF
>TRBD1|TRBV12-3/TRBV12-4|TRBJ1-5|-
TGTGCCAGCACCCGGACAGGGGGTCAGCCCCAGCATTTT
CASTRTGGQPQHF
>-|TRBV12-3/TRBV12-4|TRBJ1-5|-
TGTGCCAGCAGTTGGACAGCGGATCAGCCCCAGCATTTT
CASSWTADQPQHF
>TRBD1|TRBV7-9|TRBJ1-6|-
TGTGCCAGCAGCTTAGGGGGACAGCGGAATTCACCCCTCCACTTT
CASSLGGQRNSPLHF
>TRBD2|TRBV28|TRBJ2-7|-
TGTGCCAGCAGTCGGGGGGACCGATTAGGCTACGAGCAGTACTTC
CASSRGDRLGYEQYF
>TRBD1|TRBV7-9|TRBJ2-1|-
TGTGCCAGCAGCAGAGACAGGGCTGAGCAGTTCTTC
CASSRDRAEQFF
>TRBD1|TRBV6-5|TRBJ1-2|-
TGTGCCAGCAGTTACGGGACAGAGAACTATGGCTACACCTTC
CASSYGTENYGYTF
>-|TRBV9|TRBJ2-3|-
TGTGCCAGCAGCGTATTCGGCACAGATACGCAGTATTTT
CASSVFGTDTQYF
>TRBD1|TRBV10-3|TRBJ1-6|-
TGTGCCATCAGAGGACAGGGTGAAGGATCACCCCTCCACTTT
CAIRGQGEGSPLHF
>TRBD1|TRBV6-5|TRBJ2-7|-
TGTGCCAGCAGTTACTCCGGGACAGGGACGGGGTACGAGCAGTACTTC
CASSYSGTGTGYEQYF
>TRBD1|TRBV5-1|TRBJ1-1|-
TGCGCCAGCAGCCCACGTTCCGGGACAGGGTCATCTGAAGCTTTCTTT
CASSPRSGTGSSEAFF
>-|TRBV9|TRBJ2-3|-
TGTGCCAGCAGCGTAGCAGGGGGGACCAGCACAGATACGCAGTATTTT
CASSVAGGTSTDTQYF
>TRBD2|TRBV3-1/TRBV3-2|TRBJ2-7|once
TGTGCCAGCACCACCGACTATCCGGGACTAGCGGAATCCTACGAGCAGTACTTC
CASTTDYPGLAESYEQYF
>TRBD1|TRBV5-1|TRBJ1-2|-
TGCGCCAGCAGCTTGGGGACAGGGGAAAGCTATGGCTACACCTTC
CASSLGTGESYGYTF